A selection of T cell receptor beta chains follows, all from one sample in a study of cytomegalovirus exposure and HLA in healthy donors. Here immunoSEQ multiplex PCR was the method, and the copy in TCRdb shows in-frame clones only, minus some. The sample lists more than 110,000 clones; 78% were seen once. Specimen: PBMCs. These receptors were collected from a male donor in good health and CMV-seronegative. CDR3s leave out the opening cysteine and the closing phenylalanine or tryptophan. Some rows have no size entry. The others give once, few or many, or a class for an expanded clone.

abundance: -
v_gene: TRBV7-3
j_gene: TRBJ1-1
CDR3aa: ASSSGAEAF

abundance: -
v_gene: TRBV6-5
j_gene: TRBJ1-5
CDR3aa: ASCPTENSNQPQH

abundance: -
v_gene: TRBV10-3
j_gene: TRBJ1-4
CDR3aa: AISPRATNEKLF

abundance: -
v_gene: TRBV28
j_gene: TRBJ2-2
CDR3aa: ASRRTGGSGTGELF

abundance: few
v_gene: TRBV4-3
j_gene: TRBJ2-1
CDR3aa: ASSQELRGGYNEQF

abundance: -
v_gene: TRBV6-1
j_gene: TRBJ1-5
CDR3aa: ASNPGGSNQPQH

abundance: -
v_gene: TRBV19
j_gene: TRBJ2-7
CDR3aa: ASSLMSVGGNYEQY

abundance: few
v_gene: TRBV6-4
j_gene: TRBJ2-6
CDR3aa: ASRRTGETSGANVLT

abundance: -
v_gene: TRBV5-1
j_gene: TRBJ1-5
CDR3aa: ASSLEGSQPQH

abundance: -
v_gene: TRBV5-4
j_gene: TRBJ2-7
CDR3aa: ASSLSPGEQY

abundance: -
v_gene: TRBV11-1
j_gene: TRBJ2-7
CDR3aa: ASSLSVFEQY

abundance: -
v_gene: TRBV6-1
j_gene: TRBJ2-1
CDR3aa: ASTLGGTNEQF

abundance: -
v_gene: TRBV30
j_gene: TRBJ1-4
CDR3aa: AWGQGAGEKLF

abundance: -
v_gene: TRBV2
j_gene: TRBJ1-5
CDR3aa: ASSEDSGNQPQH

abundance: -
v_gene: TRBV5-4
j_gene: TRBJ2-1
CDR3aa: ASSSLTGGPYNEQF

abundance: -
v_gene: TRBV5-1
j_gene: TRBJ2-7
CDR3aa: ASSLVPPSGGPFEQY

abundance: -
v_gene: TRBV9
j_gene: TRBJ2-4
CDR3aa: ASSVSGSIMDIQY

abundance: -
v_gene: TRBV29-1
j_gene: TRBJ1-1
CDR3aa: SAGQNTEAF

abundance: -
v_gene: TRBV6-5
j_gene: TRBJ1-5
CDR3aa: ASSYSAVGGQPQH

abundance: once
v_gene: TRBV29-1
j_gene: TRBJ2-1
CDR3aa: SVEDTGVLFVNEQF

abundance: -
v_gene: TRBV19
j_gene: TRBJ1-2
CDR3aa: ASSIGPAANYGYT